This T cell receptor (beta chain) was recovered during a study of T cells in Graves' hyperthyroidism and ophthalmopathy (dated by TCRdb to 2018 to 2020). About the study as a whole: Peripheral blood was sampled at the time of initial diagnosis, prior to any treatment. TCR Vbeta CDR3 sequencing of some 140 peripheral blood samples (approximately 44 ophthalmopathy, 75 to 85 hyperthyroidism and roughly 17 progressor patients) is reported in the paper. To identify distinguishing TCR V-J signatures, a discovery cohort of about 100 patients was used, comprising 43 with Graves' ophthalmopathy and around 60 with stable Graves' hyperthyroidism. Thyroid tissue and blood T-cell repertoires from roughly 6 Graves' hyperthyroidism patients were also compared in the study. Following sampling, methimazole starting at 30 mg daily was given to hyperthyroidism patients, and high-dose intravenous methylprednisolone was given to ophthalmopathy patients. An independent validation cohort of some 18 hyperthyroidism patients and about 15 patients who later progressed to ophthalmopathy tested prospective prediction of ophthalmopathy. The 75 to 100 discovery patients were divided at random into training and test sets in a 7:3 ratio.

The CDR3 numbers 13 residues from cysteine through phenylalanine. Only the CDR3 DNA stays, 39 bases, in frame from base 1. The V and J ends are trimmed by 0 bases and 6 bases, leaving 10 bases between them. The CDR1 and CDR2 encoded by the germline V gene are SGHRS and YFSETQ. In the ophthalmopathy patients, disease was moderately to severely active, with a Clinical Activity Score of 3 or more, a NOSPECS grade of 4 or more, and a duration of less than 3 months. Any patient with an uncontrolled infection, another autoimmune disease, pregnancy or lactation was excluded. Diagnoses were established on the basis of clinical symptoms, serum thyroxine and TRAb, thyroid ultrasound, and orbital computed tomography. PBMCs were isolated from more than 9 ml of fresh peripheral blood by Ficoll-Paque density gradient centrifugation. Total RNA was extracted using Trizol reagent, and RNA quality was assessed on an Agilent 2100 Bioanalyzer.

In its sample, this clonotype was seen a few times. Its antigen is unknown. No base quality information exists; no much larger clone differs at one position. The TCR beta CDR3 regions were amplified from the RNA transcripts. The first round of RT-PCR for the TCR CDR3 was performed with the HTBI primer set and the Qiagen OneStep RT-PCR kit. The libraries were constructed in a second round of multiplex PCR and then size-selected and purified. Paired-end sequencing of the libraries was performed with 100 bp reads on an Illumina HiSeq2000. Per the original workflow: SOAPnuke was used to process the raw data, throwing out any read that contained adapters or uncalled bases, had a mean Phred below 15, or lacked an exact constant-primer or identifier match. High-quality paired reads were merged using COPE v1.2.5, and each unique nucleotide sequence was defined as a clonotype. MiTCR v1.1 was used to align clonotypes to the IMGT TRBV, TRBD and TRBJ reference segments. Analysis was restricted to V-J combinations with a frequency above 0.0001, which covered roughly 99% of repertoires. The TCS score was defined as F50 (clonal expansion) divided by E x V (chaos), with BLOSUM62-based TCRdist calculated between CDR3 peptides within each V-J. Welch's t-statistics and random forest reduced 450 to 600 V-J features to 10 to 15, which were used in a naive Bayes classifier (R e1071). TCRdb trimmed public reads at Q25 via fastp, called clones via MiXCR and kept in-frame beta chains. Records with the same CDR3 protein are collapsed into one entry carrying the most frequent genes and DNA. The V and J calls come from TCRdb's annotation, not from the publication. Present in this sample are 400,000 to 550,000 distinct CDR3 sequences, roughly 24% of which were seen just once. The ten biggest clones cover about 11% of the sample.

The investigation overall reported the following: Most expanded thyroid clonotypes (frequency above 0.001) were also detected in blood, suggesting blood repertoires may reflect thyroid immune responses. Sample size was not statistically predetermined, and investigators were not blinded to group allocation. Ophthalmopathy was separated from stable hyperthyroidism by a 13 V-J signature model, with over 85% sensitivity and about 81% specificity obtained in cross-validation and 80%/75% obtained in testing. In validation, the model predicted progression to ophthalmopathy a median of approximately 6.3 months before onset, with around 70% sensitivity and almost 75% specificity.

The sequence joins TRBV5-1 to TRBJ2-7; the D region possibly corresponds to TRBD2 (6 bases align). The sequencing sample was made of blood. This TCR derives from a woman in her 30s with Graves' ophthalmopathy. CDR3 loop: CASSLAGGAEQYF. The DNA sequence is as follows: TGCGCCAGCAGCTTGGCGGGCGGGGCCGAGCAGTACTTC.